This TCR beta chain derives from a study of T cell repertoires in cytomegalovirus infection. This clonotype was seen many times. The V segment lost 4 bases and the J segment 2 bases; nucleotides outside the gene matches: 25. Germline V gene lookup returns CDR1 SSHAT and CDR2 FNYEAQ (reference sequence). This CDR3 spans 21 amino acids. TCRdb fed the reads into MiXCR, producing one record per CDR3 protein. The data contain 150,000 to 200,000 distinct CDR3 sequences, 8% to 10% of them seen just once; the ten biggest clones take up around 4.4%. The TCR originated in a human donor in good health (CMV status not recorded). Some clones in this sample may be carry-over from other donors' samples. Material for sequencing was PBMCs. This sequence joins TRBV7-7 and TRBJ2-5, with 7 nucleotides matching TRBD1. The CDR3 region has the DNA TGTGCCAGCAGCTCCCGCGAAGGTGAGTGTGGACAGGACCCGTTTCAAGAGACCCAGTACTTC. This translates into CASSSREGECGQDPFQETQYF.